Listed below are T cell receptor beta chains from one sample, sequenced in a study of blood T cells in healthy people across ages. Using its own MiXCR run on the 5' RACE reads, TCRdb lists one record per CDR3 protein. The sample contains hundreds of thousands of distinct CDR3 sequences, around 21% of which appear only once. Sequenced sample: blood. Receptors originate from a man between 65 and 85 years old in good health. CDR3s include the opening cysteine and the closing phenylalanine or tryptophan. Fields, in order: D gene, V gene, clone size, J gene, CDR3 DNA, CDR3 protein. D genes are given only for firm matches. Size values are once, few and many counts, or a class for expanded clones, and some rows have none.

>NA|TRBV12-3/TRBV12-4|NA|TRBJ2-5
TGTGCCAGCAGGACGGACGGCCAAGAGGCCCAGTACTTC
CASRTDGQEAQYF
>TRBD1|TRBV24-1|few|TRBJ2-7
TGTGCCACCAGCACCGGGACAGTGGACGAGCAGTACTTC
CATSTGTVDEQYF
>NA|TRBV12-3/TRBV12-4|NA|TRBJ2-3
TGTGCCAGCAGTTTTGCCCCCACAGATACGCAGTATTTT
CASSFAPTDTQYF
>NA|TRBV20-1|NA|TRBJ2-7
TGCAGTGCAACCCTCAGGGTGGGCTACGAGCAGTACTTC
CSATLRVGYEQYF
>NA|TRBV28|few|TRBJ2-2
TGTGCCAGCAGTCCTCCGACTAGGGGGGCCGGGGAGCTGTTTTTT
CASSPPTRGAGELFF
>NA|TRBV27|many|TRBJ1-4
TGTGCCAGCAGCCTGACAGGTTCTAATGAAAAACTGTTTTTT
CASSLTGSNEKLFF
>TRBD1|TRBV3-1|NA|TRBJ1-6
TGTGCCAGCAGCCCGGGACAGGGGTATTCACCCCTCCACTTT
CASSPGQGYSPLHF
>NA|TRBV7-2|few|TRBJ1-2
TGTGCCAGCAGCTTAGCTGGGCCCCTGGGATATGGCTACACCTTC
CASSLAGPLGYGYTF
>TRBD2|TRBV2|NA|TRBJ2-3
TGTGCCAGCACCTTACCGCTGAGACTAGCGGCTAGCACAGATACGCAGTATTTT
CASTLPLRLAASTDTQYF
>NA|TRBV7-2|NA|TRBJ2-1
TGTGCCAGCAGCTTACCGACAGTCTCTAGTGCCTACAATGAGCAGTTCTTC
CASSLPTVSSAYNEQFF